Included here is one TCR beta chain sequence, with context. Its antigen remains unidentified. This sample stems from a study of T cell responses to AZD1222 COVID-19 vaccine. Study-level points and caveats: It should be noted that donors were predominantly white British and more often female, and clonal diversity was possibly underestimated. Researchers took repertoire samples only after the peak T cell response had come.

CDR3 length: 14 residues. Germline V gene sequence: CDR1 SGHRS, CDR2 YFSETQ. J was trimmed by 1 base and V by 4 bases; bases with no gene match: 4. Generated by immunoSEQ multiplex PCR, the TCRdb table keeps only in-frame clones and is missing some. The sample records around 66,000 clones, roughly 90% being singletons. The sequenced sample was peripheral blood, obtained on day 0 of AZD1222 vaccination. V usage is TRBV5-1 and J usage is TRBJ1-1; TRBD1 matches 7 bases. This TCR was recovered from an adult in good health. In DNA, the CDR3 is TGCGCCAGCAGCACGGGACAGAGGAACACTGAAGCTTTCTTT. Translation gives CASSTGQRNTEAFF.